The rows below give T cell receptor beta chains drawn from one sample of a study of T-cell reconstitution after alpha-beta-depleted transplantation in children. One entry per CDR3 protein, called by TCRdb with MiXCR from the PCR reads. The repertoire holds tens of thousands of distinct CDR3 sequences, about 10% seen once, with 27% in the top ten. This specimen was PBMCs, mostly from graft donor cells, taken 60 days after TCRalphabeta/CD19-depleted stem cell transplant. Source of these receptors: a male patient between 2 and 10 years old who had a stem cell transplant for chronic granulomatous disease, so the T cells may come from the graft donor. Each CDR3 is given with its conserved first and last residue. D genes are given only for firm matches. A clone size is listed for some rows: how often the clone was seen (once, few, many), or a class if it is expanded.

D: TRBD2; J: TRBJ2-1; length: 13; V: TRBV29-1; size: many; CDR3: CSGTSASYNEQFF; DNA: TGCAGCGGTACTAGCGCCTCCTACAATGAGCAGTTCTTC
D: TRBD1; J: TRBJ1-6; length: 15; V: TRBV6-1; size: few; CDR3: CASSDRRGGDSPLHF; DNA: TGTGCCAGCAGTGACCGGCGAGGGGGCGATTCACCCCTCCACTTT
D: -; J: TRBJ2-1; length: 15; V: TRBV30; size: many; CDR3: CASSGGGRTYNEQFF; DNA: TGTGCCTCCTCGGGGGGCGGGAGAACCTACAATGAGCAGTTCTTC
D: TRBD1; J: TRBJ2-4; length: 16; V: TRBV27; size: many; CDR3: CASSSTGALAKNIQYF; DNA: TGTGCCAGCAGTTCGACAGGGGCACTAGCCAAAAACATTCAGTACTTC
D: -; J: TRBJ1-1; length: 14; V: TRBV20-1; size: many; CDR3: CSARTGTLNTEAFF; DNA: TGCAGTGCTAGGACCGGGACGTTGAACACTGAAGCTTTCTTT
D: TRBD2; J: TRBJ2-1; length: 18; V: TRBV27; size: few; CDR3: CASSLSSSGDGSYNEQFF; DNA: TGTGCCAGCAGTTTATCCTCAAGCGGGGACGGCTCCTACAATGAGCAGTTCTTC
D: TRBD1; J: TRBJ1-4; length: 14; V: TRBV28; size: few; CDR3: CASSRGQLREKLFF; DNA: TGTGCCAGCAGCCGGGGACAGCTACGAGAAAAACTGTTTTTT
D: -; J: TRBJ2-7; length: 11; V: TRBV19; size: many; CDR3: CASKRGSEQYF; DNA: TGTGCCAGTAAAAGGGGAAGCGAGCAGTACTTC
D: -; J: TRBJ1-2; length: 11; V: TRBV20-1; size: many; CDR3: CSASGRNGYTF; DNA: TGCAGTGCCTCGGGACGCAATGGCTACACCTTC
D: TRBD1; J: TRBJ2-1; length: 14; V: TRBV30; size: -; CDR3: CAWSVDRVGNEQFF; DNA: TGTGCCTGGAGTGTCGACAGGGTTGGCAATGAGCAGTTCTTC
D: -; J: TRBJ2-5; length: 19; V: TRBV28; size: few; CDR3: CASSLPLNGGFLGQETQYF; DNA: TGTGCCAGCAGTTTGCCTCTGAACGGGGGATTCTTAGGGCAAGAGACCCAGTACTTC
D: TRBD2; J: TRBJ2-1; length: 16; V: TRBV27; size: many; CDR3: CASSIHSGLSYNEQFF; DNA: TGTGCCAGCAGTATTCATAGCGGGCTAAGCTACAATGAGCAGTTCTTC
D: TRBD1; J: TRBJ2-5; length: 15; V: TRBV5-5; size: many; CDR3: CASSGTGTGAETQYF; DNA: TGTGCCAGCAGCGGGACCGGGACAGGGGCCGAGACCCAGTACTTC
D: -; J: TRBJ2-7; length: 15; V: TRBV18; size: many; CDR3: CASSPGGKLPYEQYF; DNA: TGTGCCAGCTCACCAGGGGGAAAACTTCCCTACGAGCAGTACTTC
D: TRBD2; J: TRBJ2-1; length: 18; V: TRBV4-2; size: many; CDR3: CASSQVQAGVGSYNEQFF; DNA: TGTGCCAGCAGCCAAGTACAAGCGGGAGTAGGCTCCTACAATGAGCAGTTCTTC
D: -; J: TRBJ2-7; length: 14; V: TRBV5-1; size: many; CDR3: CASSLVVGAYEQYF; DNA: TGCGCCAGCAGCTTGGTGGTCGGCGCCTACGAGCAGTACTTC
D: -; J: TRBJ1-2; length: 16; V: TRBV6-5; size: -; CDR3: CASSYSTNPTSYGYTF; DNA: TGTGCCAGCAGTTACTCTACTAATCCCACATCTTATGGCTACACCTTC
D: TRBD2; J: TRBJ2-3; length: 16; V: TRBV28; size: many; CDR3: CASISGGMVGIGAQYF; DNA: TGTGCCAGCATCTCGGGGGGGATGGTCGGGATCGGTGCGCAGTATTTT
D: -; J: TRBJ2-3; length: 16; V: TRBV6-5; size: -; CDR3: CASSYGTGASTDTQYF; DNA: TGTGCCAGCAGTTACGGGACGGGAGCTAGCACAGATACGCAGTATTTT
D: -; J: TRBJ2-2; length: 16; V: TRBV4-3; size: -; CDR3: CASSNRQFANTGELFF; DNA: TGCGCCAGCAGCAACAGACAGTTCGCGAACACCGGGGAGCTGTTTTTT
D: -; J: TRBJ1-5; length: 13; V: TRBV5-1; size: many; CDR3: CASSLDRQGAQHF; DNA: TGCGCCAGCAGCCTGGACCGTCAAGGAGCCCAGCATTTT
D: -; J: TRBJ2-1; length: 13; V: TRBV27; size: few; CDR3: CASSFLLSNEQFF; DNA: TGTGCCAGCAGTTTTTTGCTTTCCAATGAGCAGTTCTTC
D: -; J: TRBJ2-5; length: 14; V: TRBV5-4; size: many; CDR3: CASSSGVYQETQYF; DNA: TGTGCCAGCAGCTCGGGAGTATACCAAGAGACCCAGTACTTC
D: -; J: TRBJ2-5; length: 15; V: TRBV20-1; size: many; CDR3: CSAQKVTSWRETQYF; DNA: TGCAGTGCTCAAAAGGTCACTAGTTGGCGGGAGACCCAGTACTTC
D: TRBD2; J: TRBJ2-1; length: 16; V: TRBV5-1; size: -; CDR3: CASSGPGLALYNEQFF; DNA: TGCGCCAGCAGCGGTCCGGGACTAGCGCTTTACAATGAGCAGTTCTTC
D: TRBD1; J: TRBJ2-5; length: 15; V: TRBV5-5; size: -; CDR3: CASSLYGTGRETQYF; DNA: TGTGCCAGCAGCTTGTATGGGACAGGCCGAGAGACCCAGTACTTC
D: TRBD1; J: TRBJ1-2; length: 14; V: TRBV10-3; size: -; CDR3: CAISEGNRGHSYTF; DNA: TGTGCCATCAGTGAAGGAAACAGGGGGCACAGCTACACCTTC
D: TRBD2; J: TRBJ2-7; length: 15; V: TRBV7-2; size: few; CDR3: CASSPGSLAVGEQYF; DNA: TGTGCCAGCAGCCCTGGGAGCCTAGCGGTAGGGGAGCAGTACTTC
D: -; J: TRBJ2-1; length: 14; V: TRBV10-3; size: many; CDR3: CATSGALVTGEQFF; DNA: TGTGCCACCAGTGGGGCCCTAGTCACGGGTGAGCAGTTCTTC
D: -; J: TRBJ1-2; length: 12; V: TRBV10-3; size: many; CDR3: CAIRGRAYGYTF; DNA: TGTGCCATCAGGGGACGGGCCTATGGCTACACCTTC
D: -; J: TRBJ1-6; length: 15; V: TRBV7-2; size: few; CDR3: CASSLTGAYNSPLHF; DNA: TGTGCCAGCAGCTTAACGGGCGCCTATAATTCACCCCTCCACTTT
D: -; J: TRBJ1-1; length: 14; V: TRBV5-4; size: -; CDR3: CASSLLPRDTEAFF; DNA: TGTGCCAGCAGCTTGTTGCCAAGGGACACTGAAGCTTTCTTT
D: -; J: TRBJ2-1; length: 14; V: TRBV28; size: -; CDR3: CASSLEETYNEQFF; DNA: TGTGCCAGCAGTTTAGAGGAGACCTACAATGAGCAGTTCTTC
D: TRBD1; J: TRBJ1-2; length: 15; V: TRBV10-3; size: few; CDR3: CAITPGPGGWYGYTF; DNA: TGTGCCATCACGCCAGGGCCAGGGGGATGGTATGGCTACACCTTC
D: -; J: TRBJ1-5; length: 15; V: TRBV18; size: many; CDR3: CASSPLGNSNQPQHF; DNA: TGTGCCAGCTCACCATTGGGGAATAGCAATCAGCCCCAGCATTTT
D: -; J: TRBJ2-1; length: 13; V: TRBV7-9; size: many; CDR3: CASSLPPGTLWFF; DNA: TGTGCCAGCAGCTTACCCCCCGGGACCCTCTGGTTCTTC
D: -; J: TRBJ2-1; length: 11; V: TRBV10-3; size: many; CDR3: CAISRSGEQFF; DNA: TGTGCCATCAGTCGCAGCGGCGAGCAGTTCTTC
D: -; J: TRBJ1-2; length: 15; V: TRBV9; size: few; CDR3: CASSGSQGLAYGYTF; DNA: TGTGCCAGCAGCGGATCACAGGGTTTGGCCTATGGCTACACCTTC
D: -; J: TRBJ1-1; length: 13; V: TRBV11-1; size: -; CDR3: CAITVGHGTEAFF; DNA: TGTGCCATCACCGTGGGGCATGGCACTGAAGCTTTCTTT
D: -; J: TRBJ2-7; length: 15; V: TRBV6-5; size: -; CDR3: CASSYGGSSSYEQYF; DNA: TGTGCCAGCAGTTACGGGGGGTCCAGCTCCTACGAGCAGTACTTC